The next 7 T cell receptor beta chains were all read from a single sample in a study of a mutant IDH1 vaccine in newly diagnosed glioma. These receptors' targets are unknown. Only in-frame clones appear in the TCRdb table, and some are missing; sequencing was by immunoSEQ multiplex PCR. The sample has tens of thousands of clones; 85% to 90% are singletons. Time point indicated: week 23, last vaccination. In the vaccine, a single dose held 300 ug of the mutant IDH1 20-mer peptide, along with topical imiquimod. The sample in question was PBMCs, obtained from a glioma patient whose treatment included an IDH1 peptide vaccine. The receptor set was obtained from a man aged 35 to 55 with glioma.

The chain joins TRBV5-1 to TRBJ2-1; 12 bases align to TRBD2. V was clipped by 0 bases and J by 10 bases; unmatched bases: 11. The CDR3 length is 17 residues. In germline, CDR1 is SGHRS, CDR2 YFSETQ. CDR3 bases: TGCGCCAGCAGCTTGGCCTCTCGACTAGCGGGAGTCGGGGAGCAGTTCTTC. Protein sequence: CASSLASRLAGVGEQFF.

The J gene is TRBJ2-7, the V gene TRBV5-1; the match to TRBD1 covers 8 bases. This CDR3 has 15 residues. Looked up from germline, CDR1 is SGHRS and CDR2 is YFSETQ. The trim removed 1 base at V and 3 bases at J, leaving 6 bases unmatched. CDR3 amino acids: CASSLHTGGLYEQYF. DNA of the CDR3: TGCGCCAGCAGCTTGCACACAGGGGGGCTCTACGAGCAGTACTTC.

For this clone: A read error may account for a junction end that differs from germline. The chain links TRBV6-4 to TRBJ2-3; 7 positions agree with TRBD1. The germline V gene has CDR1 MRHNA and CDR2 SNTAGT. CDR3 length equals 13 residues. DNA of the CDR3: TGTGCCAGCAGTGTCGACTTCGGGACAGTTCCGAATTTT. It translates to CASSVDFGTVPNF.

V is TRBV19 and J is TRBJ2-3; 8 bases align to TRBD2. This CDR3 has 15 amino acids. The germline V gene encodes CDR1 LNHDA and CDR2 SQIVND (reference sequence). Trimming took 8 bases from V and 2 from J; bases not matched to a gene: 9. The CDR3 is CASSWLAGATDTQYF. Here the CDR3 DNA reads TGTGCCAGTTCCTGGCTAGCGGGCGCCACAGATACGCAGTATTTT.

Here the CDR3 DNA reads TGTGCCAGTAGTTCAGGAGCTTTCACAGATACGCAGTATTTT. This gives the protein CASSSGAFTDTQYF. The chain uses TRBV19 and TRBJ2-3; D remains ambiguous. Germline loops: CDR1 LNHDA, CDR2 SQIVND (reference sequence). CDR3 length: 14 amino acids. The V end was cut by 5 bases, the J end by 2 bases, with 11 bases between.

V and J are TRBV7-9 and TRBJ2-1, with D possibly being TRBD2 (7 bases). The CDR3 has 13 residues. In germline, CDR1 is SEHNR, CDR2 FQNEAQ (reference sequence). Trimming shortened V by 8 bases and J by 9 bases, and 17 bases separated the two germline ends. CDR3 sequence reads: CASVGGRLGEQFF. Written as DNA, the CDR3 is TGTGCCAGCGTGGGGGGGCGCCTGGGTGAGCAGTTCTTC. Based on the CDR3 plus reference TRBV7-9 and TRBJ2-1, the full variable domain is DTGVSQNPRHKITKRGQNVTFRCDPISEHNRLYWYRQTLGQGPEFLTYFQNEAQLEKSRLLSDRFSAERPKGSFSTLEIQRTEQGDSAMYLCASVGGRLGEQFFGPGTRLTVL.

The J gene is TRBJ1-1, the V gene TRBV6-1; D is perhaps TRBD1 (5 bases). Germline V gene lookup returns CDR1 MNHNS and CDR2 SASEGT. V gave up 11 bases and J gave up 6 bases, with 13 bases separating them. This CDR3 contains 11 residues. The DNA of the CDR3 is TGTGCCGGCGACAGTCAGGCTGAAGCTTTCTTT. Translation: CAGDSQAEAFF.